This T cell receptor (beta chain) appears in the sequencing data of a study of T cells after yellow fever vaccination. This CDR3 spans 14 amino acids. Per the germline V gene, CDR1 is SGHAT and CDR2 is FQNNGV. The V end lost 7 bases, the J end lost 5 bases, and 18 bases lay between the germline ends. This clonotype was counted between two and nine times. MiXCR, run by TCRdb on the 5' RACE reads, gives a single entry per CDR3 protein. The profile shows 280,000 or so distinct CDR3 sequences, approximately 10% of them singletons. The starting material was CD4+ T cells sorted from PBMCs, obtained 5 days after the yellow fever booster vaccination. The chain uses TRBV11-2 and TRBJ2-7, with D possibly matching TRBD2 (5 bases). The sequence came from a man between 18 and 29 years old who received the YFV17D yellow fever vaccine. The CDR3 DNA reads TGTGCCAGCACCCGAGGGTCTCCGGCCGACGAGCAGTACTTC. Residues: CASTRGSPADEQYF. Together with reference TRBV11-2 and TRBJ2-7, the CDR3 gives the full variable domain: EAGVAQSPRYKIIEKRQSVAFWCNPISGHATLYWYQQILGQGPKLLIQFQNNGVVDDSQLPKDRFSAERLKGVDSTLKIQPAKLEDSAVYLCASTRGSPADEQYFGPGTRLTVT.